A selection of T cell receptor beta chains follows, all from one sample in a study of control samples from healthy donors and cancer patients. Assay: immunoSEQ multiplex PCR; the TCRdb copy retains only in-frame clones and omits some. Here the sample spans about 98,000 clones, approximately 82% being singletons. Sequences were obtained from blood. These receptors were collected from a man aged 60-69 years in good health. Each CDR3 is given with its conserved first and last residue. The D gene is left open where the match is weak. Clone size is stated in some rows and not others, as once, few, many or a class when expanded.

j_call d_call clone_size v_call cdr3_aa cdr3_nt
TRBJ2-7 . . TRBV9 CASSVYHGRVYEQYF TGTGCCAGCAGCGTTTATCACGGGAGAGTCTACGAGCAGTACTTC
TRBJ2-7 . . TRBV7-2 CASSLGGDTDSYEQYF TGTGCCAGCAGCTTAGGCGGGGACACCGACTCCTACGAGCAGTACTTC
TRBJ1-4 . few TRBV19 CASSIGPRVELFF TGTGCCAGTAGTATAGGCCCGAGGGTCGAACTGTTTTTT
TRBJ1-3 . . TRBV7-2 CASSLEFLRQESSGNTIYF TGTGCCAGCAGCTTAGAGTTTCTGAGGCAGGAAAGCTCTGGAAACACCATATATTTT
TRBJ2-1 . few TRBV4-2 CASSQDGTFTNNEQFF TGTGCCAGCAGCCAAGACGGGACTTTCACTAACAATGAGCAGTTCTTC
TRBJ2-4 . once TRBV6-1 CASSERPGEAKNIQYF TGTGCCAGCAGTGAACGGCCAGGGGAGGCCAAAAACATTCAGTACTTC
TRBJ2-7 TRBD2 . TRBV3-1/TRBV3-2 CASSPTEGGLADYEQYF TGTGCCAGCAGCCCCACGGAAGGGGGACTAGCGGATTACGAGCAGTACTTC
TRBJ1-2 TRBD1 . TRBV28 CASRGDRSYGYTF TGTGCCAGCAGGGGGGACAGGAGTTATGGCTACACCTTC
TRBJ1-1 . . TRBV29-1 CLGVRGTEAFF TGCCTCGGGGTGCGGGGCACTGAAGCTTTCTTT
TRBJ1-2 . . TRBV30 CARRKSDTF TGTGCCCGGAGAAAGAGTGACACCTTC
TRBJ2-2 . . TRBV7-7 CASSLNRENTGELFF TGTGCCAGCAGCTTAAACAGGGAGAACACCGGGGAGCTGTTTTTT
TRBJ2-1 . . TRBV5-4 CASRPPDYNYNEQFF TGTGCCAGCAGGCCCCCAGACTACAACTACAATGAGCAGTTCTTC
TRBJ2-7 . . TRBV27 CASSLQGRGIGEQYF TGTGCCAGCAGTCTACAGGGCCGGGGGATCGGCGAGCAGTACTTC
TRBJ2-1 TRBD2 . TRBV5-1 CASSSSLGLANNEQFF TGCGCCAGCAGCTCGTCGTTGGGACTAGCTAACAATGAGCAGTTCTTC
TRBJ2-5 TRBD2 . TRBV5-4 CAQTRAGEGETQYF TGTGCCCAAACCCGGGCGGGAGAGGGGGAGACCCAGTACTTC
TRBJ2-7 TRBD1 . TRBV5-5 CASSLVGRTGPTYEQYF TGTGCCAGCAGCCTCGTGGGGCGGACAGGGCCAACCTACGAGCAGTACTTC
TRBJ1-2 . . TRBV5-8 CASSLEIQSYTF TGTGCCAGCAGCTTGGAGATCCAAAGCTACACCTTC
TRBJ2-7 TRBD1 . TRBV20-1 CSASPVGTAYEQYF TGCAGTGCTAGTCCCGTAGGGACAGCCTACGAGCAGTACTTC
TRBJ1-1 . . TRBV7-2 CASSLGFQGLGTEAFF TGTGCCAGCAGCTTAGGTTTTCAGGGCTTGGGCACTGAAGCTTTCTTT
TRBJ2-7 . . TRBV11-2 CASSLILGISDEQYF TGTGCCAGCAGCTTAATACTTGGTATTTCGGATGAGCAGTACTTC
TRBJ2-7 TRBD2 few TRBV6-6 CASSYGLAYEQYF TGTGCCAGCAGTTACGGACTAGCCTACGAGCAGTACTTC
TRBJ2-2 . . TRBV7-8 CASSLVGSSGDPGELFF TGTGCCAGCAGCTTAGTAGGGTCCTCCGGGGATCCCGGGGAGCTGTTTTTT
TRBJ1-1 . . TRBV5-6 CASSLVRDPEAFF TGTGCCAGCAGCTTGGTCCGTGATCCTGAAGCTTTCTTT
TRBJ2-1 . . TRBV11-3 CASSSGHEQFF TGTGCCAGCAGCTCTGGCCATGAGCAGTTCTTC
TRBJ2-1 . . TRBV14 CASSQDLASSLFF TGTGCCAGCAGCCAAGATCTGGCCAGTAGTCTTTTCTTC
TRBJ2-1 TRBD1 . TRBV24-1 CATSDRVSYNEQFF TGTGCCACCTCCGACAGGGTTTCCTACAATGAGCAGTTCTTC